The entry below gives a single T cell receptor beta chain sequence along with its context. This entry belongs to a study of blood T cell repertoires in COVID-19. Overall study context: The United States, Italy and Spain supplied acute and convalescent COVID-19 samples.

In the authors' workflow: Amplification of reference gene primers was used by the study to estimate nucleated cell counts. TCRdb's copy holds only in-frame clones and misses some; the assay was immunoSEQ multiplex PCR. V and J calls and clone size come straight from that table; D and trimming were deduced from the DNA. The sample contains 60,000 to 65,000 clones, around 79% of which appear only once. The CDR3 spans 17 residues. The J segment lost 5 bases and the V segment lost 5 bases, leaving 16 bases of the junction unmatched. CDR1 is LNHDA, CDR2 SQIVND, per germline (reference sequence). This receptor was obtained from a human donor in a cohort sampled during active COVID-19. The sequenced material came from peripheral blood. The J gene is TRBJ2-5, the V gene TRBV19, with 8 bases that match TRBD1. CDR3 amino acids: CASSPRRTGKGRETQYF. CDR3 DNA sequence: TGTGCCAGTAGTCCCCGAAGGACAGGGAAAGGAAGGGAGACCCAGTACTTC.